The 11 T cell receptor beta chains given below trace back to one sample, sequenced in a study of cytomegalovirus exposure and HLA in healthy donors. The PCR was carried out with 60 Vbeta primers and 13 Jbeta primers. TCRdb's table, derived via immunoSEQ multiplex PCR, lists solely in-frame clones and lacks some. There are approximately 50,000 clones in the sample, with around 11% held by the top ten. Sequenced material: PBMCs. Source of these receptors: a man between 18 and 35 years old in good health and CMV-seropositive.

The V call is TRBV30, the J call TRBJ1-1, with D possibly matching TRBD1 (5 bases). V was clipped by 0 bases and J by 4 bases, with 12 bases between them. CDR1 and CDR2 from the germline V gene are GTSNPN and SVGIG (reference sequence). This CDR3 region has 14 residues. CDR3 nucleotide sequence: TGTGCCTGGAGTGTAGGCGGGGGAGGCACTGAAGCTTTCTTT. It codes for CAWSVGGGGTEAFF. Based on the CDR3 plus reference TRBV30 and TRBJ1-1, the full variable domain is SQTIHQWPATLVQPVGSPLSLECTVEGTSNPNLYWYRQAAGRGLQLLFYSVGIGQISSEVPQNLSASRPQDRQFILSSKKLLLSDSGFYLCAWSVGGGGTEAFFGQGTRLTVV.

The J gene is TRBJ1-1, the V gene TRBV6-5, with TRBD1 as a possible D gene (6 bases). CDR1 MNHEY and CDR2 SVGAGI come from the germline V gene. The V and J ends lost 6 bases and 11 bases respectively, with 25 bases between them. The CDR3 extends over 15 amino acids. CDR3 in amino acids: CASRPPTGAGAGAFF. CDR3 coding DNA: TGTGCCAGCAGACCCCCGACGGGGGCGGGGGCGGGGGCTTTCTTT.

The chain links TRBV2 to TRBJ1-2; 9 bases are shared with TRBD1. Germline CDR1 reads SNHLY; CDR2 reads FYNNEI. V was clipped by 7 bases and J by 8 bases; unmatched bases: 11. This CDR3 comprises 14 residues. The chain's CDR3 is CASNRGRVAEGYTF. CDR3 in DNA: TGTGCCAGCAACAGGGGGCGGGTTGCGGAAGGCTACACCTTC.

V is TRBV28 and J is TRBJ1-5; TRBD1 is a possible D gene (5 bases). This CDR3 contains 15 residues. Germline values: CDR1 MDHEN, CDR2 SYDVKM. Trimming left V 4 bases short and J 0 bases short, with 10 bases between. CDR3 in DNA: TGTGCCAGCAGTTCCCTACAGGTTAGCAATCAGCCCCAGCATTTT. Translation: CASSSLQVSNQPQHF. The full variable domain, with the rest looked up from reference TRBV28 and TRBJ1-5, is DVKVTQSSRYLVKRTGEKVFLECVQDMDHENMFWYRQDPGLGLRLIYFSYDVKMKEKGDIPEGYSVSREKKERFSLILESASTNQTSMYLCASSSLQVSNQPQHFGDGTRLSIL.

This chain uses TRBV10-3 with TRBJ1-2; 9 positions match TRBD1. Germline V gene lookup returns CDR1 ENHRY and CDR2 SYGVKD. Losses at the gene ends were 7 bases for V and 1 base for J; bases not matched to a gene: 4. This CDR3 comprises 14 residues. Here the CDR3 reads CAIKQGAGNYGYTF. The CDR3 DNA sequence: TGTGCCATCAAACAGGGGGCGGGTAACTATGGCTACACCTTC.

The rearrangement uses TRBV6-6 and TRBJ2-3, with no clear D. The CDR3 length is 12 residues. CDR1 MNHNY and CDR2 SVGAGI come from the germline V gene (reference sequence). The V gene lost 4 bases and the J gene lost 6 bases, with 8 bases spanning the gap. The CDR3 reads CASSSQADTQYF. As DNA, the CDR3 is TGTGCCAGCAGTTCTCAGGCCGATACGCAGTATTTT.

The chain recombines TRBV6-4 with TRBJ1-1; weak D call: TRBD1 (5 bases). The germline CDR1 and CDR2 sequences are MRHNA and SNTAGT. Trimming removed 3 bases at V and 4 bases at J, with 12 bases between. The CDR3 spans 14 residues. The DNA for the CDR3 is TGTGCCAGCAGTGAGGGGCCTGCAGGCACTGAAGCTTTCTTT. It is translated as CASSEGPAGTEAFF.

The V and J genes are TRBV2 and TRBJ2-5; TRBD1 is a possible D gene (5 bases). The CDR3 consists of 12 residues. Germline CDR1 is SNHLY and CDR2 is FYNNEI. The V gene lost 8 bases and the J gene lost 4 bases, with 11 bases spanning the gap. The CDR3 bases are TGTGCCAGCCTCCAGGGAAGAGAGACCCAGTACTTC. Its translation is CASLQGRETQYF.

The genes are TRBV6-5 and TRBJ2-1; the D gene is possibly TRBD2 (5 bases). Trimming left V 0 bases short and J 4 bases short, with 7 bases between. This CDR3 is built from 14 residues. CDR1 and CDR2 (germline): MNHEY, SVGAGI. CDR3 sequence: CASSYSRGYNEQFF. CDR3 in DNA: TGTGCCAGCAGTTACTCCCGGGGATACAATGAGCAGTTCTTC.

V and J are TRBV7-2 and TRBJ2-5, with TRBD2 matching over 7 bases. The V gene's germline CDR1 is SGHTA and CDR2 FQGNSA. The CDR3 totals 16 residues. With 5 bases clipped from V and 4 bases from J, the junction kept 13 bases outside the gene matches. CDR3 nucleotide sequence: TGTGCCAGCAGCCTTGGGTCGCGGGAGAAGGGAGAGACCCAGTACTTC. Amino acid sequence: CASSLGSREKGETQYF.

The J gene is TRBJ2-1, the V gene TRBV19; the D gene is possibly TRBD2 (6 bases). Germline CDR1 LNHDA, CDR2 SQIVND (reference sequence). Trimming left V 7 bases short and J 0 bases short, with 16 bases between. This CDR3 has 16 amino acids. The CDR3 nucleotides are TGTGCCAGTACCCCCTCGAGCGGGCCCTCCTACAATGAGCAGTTCTTC. This encodes CASTPSSGPSYNEQFF.